The 32 T cell receptor beta chains presented below share a single source sample, sequenced in a study of T-cell reconstitution after alpha-beta-depleted transplantation in children. It was with unique molecular identifiers that the TCRbeta library was prepared. One entry per CDR3 protein results from TCRdb running MiXCR on the PCR reads. In the table there are approximately 800,000 distinct CDR3 sequences, around 15% of which are singletons. This sample comprised PBMCs, mostly from graft donor cells, obtained 360 days after TCRalphabeta/CD19-depleted stem cell transplant. All receptors derive from a male patient under 18 who had a stem cell transplant for acute lymphoblastic leukemia, so the T cells may come from the graft donor.

This clonotype was counted between two and nine times. The chain links TRBV4-2 to TRBJ2-3; tentative D call: TRBD2 (6 bases). Germline CDR1 is LGHNA and CDR2 is YNFKEQ. CDR3 size: 14 residues. V lost 0 bases, J lost 9 bases, and 13 bases lay in between. The CDR3 bases are TGTGCCAGCAGCCAAGAATCGCGGGACGGGACGCAGTATTTT. Translated: CASSQESRDGTQYF.

This clonotype has just a few counts. This chain uses TRBV12-3 or TRBV12-4 with TRBJ1-1, with D tentatively TRBD1 (5 bases). Between the trimmed V and J ends, which lost 4 bases and 7 bases, there was a span of 10 bases. CDR3 length: 12 residues. CDR3 sequence: CASSSGLFEAFF. Written as DNA, the CDR3 is TGTGCCAGCAGTTCAGGGTTATTTGAAGCTTTCTTT.

CDR3 region: CATSGGNQPQHF. The CDR3 bases are TGTGCCACCAGTGGGGGTAATCAGCCCCAGCATTTT. This sequence joins TRBV24-1 and TRBJ1-5; D not resolved. Trimming removed 5 bases at V and 4 bases at J, with 5 bases between. Germline V gene data show CDR1 as KGHDR and CDR2 as SFDVKD. This CDR3 comprises 12 residues.

The CDR3 spells CSVAGGLEQYF. The CDR3 DNA follows: TGCAGCGTCGCAGGGGGACTAGAGCAGTACTTC. The rearrangement links TRBV29-1 to TRBJ2-7; D might be TRBD1 or TRBD2, each matching 7 bases. Trimming cost V 6 bases and J 7 bases, with 13 bases left between them. This CDR3 spans 11 amino acids. Germline V lookup: CDR1 SQVTM, CDR2 ANQGSEA.

The V call is TRBV12-3 or TRBV12-4, the J call TRBJ2-7, with 8 bases aligning to TRBD2. The CDR3 sequence is 14 residues long. The J segment lost 4 bases and the V segment lost 8 bases, leaving 10 bases of the junction unmatched. In DNA form, the CDR3 reads TGTGCCAGCCGCAATGGAGCGGGAGTGTACGAGCAGTACTTC. Translation gives CASRNGAGVYEQYF.

This clonotype has ten or more counts. This chain uses TRBV29-1 with TRBJ2-1; TRBD2 matches at 8 bases. CDR1 is SQVTM and CDR2 is ANQGSEA in the germline V gene. There are 11 residues in the CDR3. The V segment lost 2 bases and the J segment 14 bases; nucleotides outside the gene matches: 5. Here the CDR3 reads CSVEFGTREFF. CDR3 in DNA: TGCAGCGTTGAATTCGGGACTAGAGAGTTCTTC.

This clonotype was picked up a small number of times. J is TRBJ2-1 and V is TRBV5-1, with TRBD2 identical over 13 bases. The CDR3 sequence is 18 residues long. The V and J ends lost 0 bases and 6 bases, in that order; junction bases with no gene match: 9. The V gene's germline CDR1 is SGHRS and CDR2 YFSETQ. Written as DNA, the CDR3 is TGCGCCAGCAGCTTGGCATTATTTAGGACTAGCGGGAGCAATGAGCAGTTCTTC. This encodes CASSLALFRTSGSNEQFF.

This clonotype was seen a few times. V is TRBV20-1 and J is TRBJ2-7; no reliable D call. Germline-derived CDR1 and CDR2 are DFQATT and SNEGSKA (reference sequence). The germline V and J ends were trimmed by 3 bases and 3 bases, with 9 bases remaining between them. The length of the CDR3 is 12 residues. The CDR3 region has the DNA TGCAGTGCTAGTGACTGGGTCTACGAGCAGTACTTC. This codes for CSASDWVYEQYF.

The J gene is TRBJ2-7, the V gene TRBV4-1; 11 positions agree with TRBD2. Germline-derived CDR1 and CDR2 are MGHRA and YSYEKL. The V segment lost 4 bases and the J segment 3 bases; nucleotides outside the gene matches: 8. This CDR3 contains 16 residues. The CDR3 nucleotides read TGCGCCAGCAGCCTCAGGACTAGCGGGCCCGTCTACGAGCAGTACTTC. This encodes CASSLRTSGPVYEQYF.

This clonotype was picked up many times. J is TRBJ2-7 and V is TRBV20-1, with 12 bases identical to TRBD2. V was clipped by 3 bases and J by 2 bases; unmatched bases: 8. CDR3 length: 16 residues. Germline CDR1 DFQATT, CDR2 SNEGSKA (reference sequence). The CDR3 loop reads CSASPQRTSGTYEQYF. Written as DNA, the CDR3 is TGCAGTGCTAGCCCACAGAGGACTAGCGGGACCTACGAGCAGTACTTC.

This clonotype was picked up a small number of times. The rearrangement uses TRBV14 and TRBJ2-3; D is uncertain. The germline V gene encodes CDR1 SGHDN and CDR2 FVKESK. The ends were cut back, 0 bases at V and 6 bases at J, with 4 bases in the middle. The length of the CDR3 is 12 residues. The CDR3 is CASSQDWDTQYF. CDR3 DNA sequence: TGTGCCAGCAGCCAAGACTGGGATACGCAGTATTTT.

The chain recombines TRBV18 with TRBJ2-5; weak D call: TRBD2 (6 bases). V lost 3 bases and J lost 2, with 16 bases in between. Germline lookup yields CDR1 KGHSH and CDR2 LQKENI. The CDR3 is made up of 16 amino acids. This CDR3 reads CASSPLTSGSQETQYF. The CDR3 DNA reads as TGTGCCAGCTCACCCCTAACCTCCGGGAGTCAAGAGACCCAGTACTTC.

This clonotype was counted only a few times. V usage is TRBV10-2 and J usage is TRBJ2-7, with 7 nucleotides matching TRBD2. This CDR3 has 13 residues. CDR1 is WSHSY and CDR2 is SAAADI in the germline V gene. The junction had 4 bases not matched to a gene; V was cut back by 5 bases and J by 3 bases. This CDR3 reads CASSNGEGYEQYF. The CDR3 nucleotides read TGCGCCAGCAGTAACGGGGAGGGCTACGAGCAGTACTTC.

This clonotype was seen a handful of times. J is TRBJ2-2 and V is TRBV5-1, with D uncertain. The ends were cut back, 4 bases at V and 2 bases at J, with 12 bases in the middle. The length of the CDR3 is 15 residues. Germline CDR1 reads SGHRS; CDR2 reads YFSETQ. For the CDR3, the DNA is TGCGCCAGCAGCAACCAAGCAGCCAACACCGGGGAGCTGTTTTTT. Its protein product is CASSNQAANTGELFF.

The rearrangement uses TRBV6-5 and TRBJ2-5; weak D call: TRBD1 (6 bases). The V gene's germline CDR1 is MNHEY and CDR2 SVGAGI. V was cut by 5 bases and J by 1 base, with 11 bases left in between. The CDR3 length is 14 residues. For the CDR3, the DNA is TGTGCCAGCAGTAACGACAGGCCCCAAGAGACCCAGTACTTC. It specifies CASSNDRPQETQYF.

The chain combines TRBV7-8 with TRBJ2-1; the D gene is possibly TRBD2 (6 bases). Per germline, CDR1 SGHVS and CDR2 FQNEAQ. V lost 2 bases and J 8 bases, leaving 22 bases between the germline ends. The CDR3 has 17 residues. CDR3 in amino acids: CASSLQPGLFSKDEQFF. Here the CDR3 DNA reads TGTGCCAGCAGCTTACAACCCGGACTATTCAGCAAGGATGAGCAGTTCTTC.

This clonotype turned up a few times. The chain combines TRBV14 with TRBJ2-1; D may be TRBD1 (5 bases). This CDR3 contains 16 residues. The V gene's germline CDR1 is SGHDN and CDR2 FVKESK. Trimming pared 4 bases from V and 4 bases from J, leaving 17 bases between. CDR3 protein: CASSPLGPPSYNEQFF. Here the CDR3 DNA reads TGTGCCAGCAGCCCCCTGGGGCCTCCTTCGTACAATGAGCAGTTCTTC.

This clonotype has a handful of counts. V and J are TRBV4-1 and TRBJ2-1; D gene uncertain. Germline CDR1 reads MGHRA; CDR2 reads YSYEKL. V lost 7 bases to trimming and J lost 2 bases, with 15 bases between them. CDR3 length: 15 residues. The CDR3 DNA reads as TGCGCCAGCACCCCCGCTGGCAGGACCTACAATGAGCAGTTCTTC. This codes for CASTPAGRTYNEQFF.

This clonotype has more than one count but fewer than ten. This chain links TRBV7-9 with TRBJ2-7; D remains unclear. CDR1 is SEHNR, CDR2 FQNEAQ, per germline (reference sequence). The CDR3 totals 15 residues. Trimming cost V 4 bases and J 0 bases, with 13 bases left between them. DNA for the CDR3: TGTGCCAGCAGCTCGGGCCCTCTCAGCTCCTACGAGCAGTACTTC. This encodes CASSSGPLSSYEQYF.

This clonotype was recorded at least ten times. The chain couples TRBV10-1 to TRBJ2-7; 8 positions agree with TRBD2. Germline assignment: CDR1 WNHNN and CDR2 SYGVQD (reference sequence). The CDR3 length is 14 residues. The trim removed 5 bases at V and 2 bases at J, leaving 5 bases unmatched. In DNA form, the CDR3 reads TGCGCCAGCAGTTCAAGCGGGAGTGCCTACGAGCAGTACTTC. This translates into CASSSSGSAYEQYF.

This sequence joins TRBV3-1 and TRBJ2-3, with 9 positions matching TRBD2. CDR3 length: 20 amino acids. The V gene's germline CDR1 is LGHDT and CDR2 YNNKEL (reference sequence). With 2 bases clipped from V and 2 bases from J, the junction kept 17 bases outside the gene matches. CDR3 protein: CASSQTPGLAPERTTDTQYF. CDR3 nucleotide sequence: TGTGCCAGCAGCCAAACTCCGGGACTAGCCCCCGAGAGAACCACAGATACGCAGTATTTT.

This clonotype has a count of ten or more. This chain joins TRBV4-2 and TRBJ1-3; D is unclear. The V end lost 0 bases, the J end lost 3 bases, and 9 bases lay between the germline ends. The germline gives CDR1 LGHNA, CDR2 YNFKEQ. The CDR3 runs to 15 residues. CDR3 residues: CASSQDGQLGNTIYF. In nucleotides, the CDR3 is TGTGCCAGCAGCCAAGATGGCCAGCTTGGAAACACCATATATTTT.

The chain carries TRBV20-1 and TRBJ2-7; 9 positions match TRBD1. The CDR3 totals 14 residues. Germline CDR1 is DFQATT and CDR2 is SNEGSKA (reference sequence). Trimming removed 3 bases from V and 5 bases from J; junction bases left unmatched: 8. In DNA, the CDR3 is TGCAGTGCTAGGGGCGGGACAGGGAGAAACGAGCAGTACTTC. Translating gives CSARGGTGRNEQYF.

This clonotype was seen more than once but under ten times. This chain connects TRBV4-1 to TRBJ1-1; D possibly corresponds to TRBD1 (5 bases). V dropped 4 bases and J dropped 4 bases, with 13 bases sitting between them. Germline CDR1 MGHRA, CDR2 YSYEKL. The length of the CDR3 is 14 residues. Written as DNA, the CDR3 is TGCGCCAGCAGCCGCGTTAGGGGTTTCACTGAAGCTTTCTTT. Its protein is CASSRVRGFTEAFF.

This clonotype has a handful of counts. The rearrangement links TRBV7-9 to TRBJ1-4, with 7 bases that match TRBD1. The CDR3 sequence is 15 residues long. Looked up from germline, CDR1 is SEHNR and CDR2 is FQNEAQ (reference sequence). Losses at the gene ends were 3 bases for V and 2 bases for J; bases not matched to a gene: 3. The CDR3 DNA reads as TGTGCCAGCAGCTTGAGGGGACAGACTAATGAAAAACTGTTTTTT. Its protein is CASSLRGQTNEKLFF.

The V and J genes are TRBV11-2 and TRBJ2-7; 8 nucleotides agree with TRBD2. The length of the CDR3 is 15 residues. The germline gives CDR1 SGHAT, CDR2 FQNNGV. V gave up 5 bases and J gave up 3 bases; unmatched junction bases: 9. The CDR3 reads CASSGDSSGSYEQYF. In DNA form, the CDR3 reads TGTGCCAGCAGCGGCGACTCGAGCGGGAGCTACGAGCAGTACTTC.

There are many counts of this clonotype. The V call is TRBV4-1, the J call TRBJ2-1, with D perhaps matching TRBD1 (5 bases). The CDR3 covers 17 residues. V lost 0 bases, J lost 0 bases, and 12 bases lay in between. Looked up from germline, CDR1 is MGHRA and CDR2 is YSYEKL. This chain's CDR3 is CASSQESGRLSYNEQFF. The DNA of the CDR3 is TGCGCCAGCAGCCAAGAGTCAGGGCGGCTCTCCTACAATGAGCAGTTCTTC.

This clonotype was seen more than once but under ten times. The rearrangement joins TRBV5-6 to TRBJ2-3; 11 bases line up with TRBD2. CDR1 is SGHDT, CDR2 YYEEEE, per germline. This CDR3 has 17 residues. V trimming: 3 bases; J trimming: 4 bases; junction bases outside the gene matches: 10. In DNA form, the CDR3 reads TGTGCCAGCAGCTCTGATTTACTAGCGGGAGTGGCAGATACGCAGTATTTT. This encodes CASSSDLLAGVADTQYF.

This clonotype came up a few times. This rearrangement joins TRBV7-6 to TRBJ2-5, with D perhaps matching TRBD2 (5 bases). The V end lost 5 bases, the J end lost 0 bases, and 10 bases lay between the germline ends. The CDR3 totals 14 residues. Per the germline V gene, CDR1 is SGHVS and CDR2 is FNYEAQ. In DNA, the CDR3 is TGTGCCAGCAGCAGGACTGAATACCAAGAGACCCAGTACTTC. It translates to CASSRTEYQETQYF.

V usage is TRBV2 and J usage is TRBJ2-3; 8 bases agree with TRBD2. CDR1 is SNHLY, CDR2 FYNNEI, per germline. Trimming at V came to 6 bases and at J to 1 base, leaving 6 bases not matched to a gene. This CDR3 region has 15 residues. CDR3 sequence: CASRRTGGRTDTQYF. The CDR3 region has the DNA TGTGCCAGCAGACGAACGGGAGGGCGCACAGATACGCAGTATTTT. Using reference TRBV2 and TRBJ2-3 for the parts outside the CDR3, the full variable domain is EPEVTQTPSHQVTQMGQEVILRCVPISNHLYFYWYRQILGQKVEFLVSFYNNEISEKSEIFDDQFSVERPDGSNFTLKIRSTKLEDSAMYFCASRRTGGRTDTQYFGPGTRLTVL.

The rearrangement joins TRBV11-2 to TRBJ2-5, with 11 nucleotides matching TRBD2. The ends lost 7 bases at V and 4 bases at J; junction bases unmatched: 11. The CDR3 has 16 amino acids. Germline assignment: CDR1 SGHAT and CDR2 FQNNGV. The CDR3 spells CASTRGLAGGRETQYF. DNA for the CDR3: TGTGCCAGCACCAGGGGGCTAGCGGGAGGAAGAGAGACCCAGTACTTC.

A single count supports this clonotype. The gene calls are TRBV19 and TRBJ2-1, with TRBD2 as a possible D gene (6 bases). Trimming pared 3 bases from V and 0 bases from J, leaving 9 bases between. The CDR3 is made up of 15 amino acids. Germline CDR1 and CDR2: LNHDA and SQIVND (reference sequence). CDR3 residues: CASSIGTFSYNEQFF. The CDR3 nucleotides read TGTGCCAGTAGTATCGGGACTTTCTCCTACAATGAGCAGTTCTTC.